This TCR beta chain was observed in a study of T cell responses to AZD1222 COVID-19 vaccine. Overall study context: Recipients boosted at about 4 weeks or about 12 weeks are pooled. Whole-study results and caveats: An increase in Spike-specific TCR breadth and depth was observed after two AZD1222 doses. Nearly half of the spike-specific TCRs reportedly recognize variant regions that carry no mutations. Only after the peak T cell response were repertoires sampled.

The protocol was immunoSEQ multiplex PCR, while the TCRdb copy is restricted to in-frame clones and leaves out a portion. The table records 85,000 to 130,000 clones, roughly 89% of them present only once. Concerning this clone: Its target is unknown.

Trimming took 7 bases from V and 5 from J; bases not matched to a gene: 10. This CDR3 region has 14 residues. Germline values: CDR1 MNHEY, CDR2 SMNVEV (reference sequence). Specimen: peripheral blood, collected on day 0 of AZD1222 vaccination. The TCR comes from an adult in good health. The V gene is TRBV27, the J gene TRBJ1-1; 7 nucleotides align to TRBD1. CDR3 coding DNA: TGTGCCAGCACCATAGGGGGACAGTGGACTGAAGCTTTCTTT. Translating it yields CASTIGGQWTEAFF.